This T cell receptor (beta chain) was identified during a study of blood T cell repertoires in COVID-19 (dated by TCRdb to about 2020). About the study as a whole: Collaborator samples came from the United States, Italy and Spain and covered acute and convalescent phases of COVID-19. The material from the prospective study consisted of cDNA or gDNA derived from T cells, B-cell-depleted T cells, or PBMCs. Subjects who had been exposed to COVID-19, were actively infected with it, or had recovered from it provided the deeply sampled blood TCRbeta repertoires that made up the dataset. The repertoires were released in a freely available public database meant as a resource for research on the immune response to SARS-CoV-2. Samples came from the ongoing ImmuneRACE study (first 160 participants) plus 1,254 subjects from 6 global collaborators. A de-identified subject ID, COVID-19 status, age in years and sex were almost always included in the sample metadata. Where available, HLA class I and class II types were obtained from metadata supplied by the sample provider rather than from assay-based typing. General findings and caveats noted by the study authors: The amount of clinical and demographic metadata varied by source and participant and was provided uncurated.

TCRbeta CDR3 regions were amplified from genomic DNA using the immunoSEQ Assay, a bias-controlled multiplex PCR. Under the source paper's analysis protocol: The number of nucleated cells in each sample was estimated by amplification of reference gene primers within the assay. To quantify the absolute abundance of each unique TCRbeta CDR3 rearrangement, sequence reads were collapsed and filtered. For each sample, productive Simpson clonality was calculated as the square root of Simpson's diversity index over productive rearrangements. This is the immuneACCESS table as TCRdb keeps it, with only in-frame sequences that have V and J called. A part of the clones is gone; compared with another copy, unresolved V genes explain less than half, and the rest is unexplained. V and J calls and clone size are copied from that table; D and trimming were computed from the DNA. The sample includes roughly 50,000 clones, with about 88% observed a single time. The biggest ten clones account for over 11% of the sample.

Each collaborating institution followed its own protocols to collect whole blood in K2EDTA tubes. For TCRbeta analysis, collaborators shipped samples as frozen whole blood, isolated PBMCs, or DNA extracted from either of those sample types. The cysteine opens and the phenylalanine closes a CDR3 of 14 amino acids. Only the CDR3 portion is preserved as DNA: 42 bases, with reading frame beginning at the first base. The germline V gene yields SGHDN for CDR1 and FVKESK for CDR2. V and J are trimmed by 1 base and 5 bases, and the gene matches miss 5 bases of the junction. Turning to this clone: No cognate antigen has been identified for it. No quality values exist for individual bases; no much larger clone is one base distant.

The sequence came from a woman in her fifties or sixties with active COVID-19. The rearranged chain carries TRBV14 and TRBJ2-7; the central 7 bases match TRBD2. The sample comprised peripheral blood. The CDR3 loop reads CASSQVDGGNEQYF. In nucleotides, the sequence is TGTGCCAGCAGCCAAGTTGACGGGGGGAACGAGCAGTACTTC.